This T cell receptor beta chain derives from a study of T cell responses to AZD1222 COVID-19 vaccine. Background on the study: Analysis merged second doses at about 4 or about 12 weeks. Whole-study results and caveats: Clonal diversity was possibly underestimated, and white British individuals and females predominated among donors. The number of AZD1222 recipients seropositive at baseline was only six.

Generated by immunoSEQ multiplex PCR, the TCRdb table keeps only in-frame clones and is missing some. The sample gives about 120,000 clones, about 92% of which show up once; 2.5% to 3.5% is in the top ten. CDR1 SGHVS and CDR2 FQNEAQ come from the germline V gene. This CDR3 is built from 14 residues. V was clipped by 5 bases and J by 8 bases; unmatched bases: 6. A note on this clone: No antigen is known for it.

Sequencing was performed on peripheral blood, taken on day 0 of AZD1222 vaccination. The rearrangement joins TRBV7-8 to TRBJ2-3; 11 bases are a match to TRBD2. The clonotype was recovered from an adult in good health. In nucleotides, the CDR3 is TGTGCCAGCAGCGGAGGACTAGCGGGCGGTACGCAGTATTTT. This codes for CASSGGLAGGTQYF.